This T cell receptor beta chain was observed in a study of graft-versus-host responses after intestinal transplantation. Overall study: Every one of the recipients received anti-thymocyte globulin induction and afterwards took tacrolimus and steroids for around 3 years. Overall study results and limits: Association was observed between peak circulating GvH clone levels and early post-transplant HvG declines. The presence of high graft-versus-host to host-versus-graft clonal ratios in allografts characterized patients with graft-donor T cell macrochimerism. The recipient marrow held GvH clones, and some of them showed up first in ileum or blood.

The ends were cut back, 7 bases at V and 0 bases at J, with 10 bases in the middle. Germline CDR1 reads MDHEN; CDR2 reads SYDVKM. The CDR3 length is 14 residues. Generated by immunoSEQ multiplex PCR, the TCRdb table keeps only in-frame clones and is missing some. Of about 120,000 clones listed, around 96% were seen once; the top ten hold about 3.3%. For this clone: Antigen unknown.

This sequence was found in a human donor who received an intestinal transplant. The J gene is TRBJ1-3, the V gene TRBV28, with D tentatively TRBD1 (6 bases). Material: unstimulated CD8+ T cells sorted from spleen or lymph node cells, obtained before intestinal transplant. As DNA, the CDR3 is TGTGCCAGCAAAGAGACAGGCTCTGGAAACACCATATATTTT. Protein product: CASKETGSGNTIYF. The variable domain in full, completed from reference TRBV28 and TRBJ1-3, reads DVKVTQSSRYLVKRTGEKVFLECVQDMDHENMFWYRQDPGLGLRLIYFSYDVKMKEKGDIPEGYSVSREKKERFSLILESASTNQTSMYLCASKETGSGNTIYFGEGSWLTVV.